The sequence of this T cell receptor (beta chain) was determined in a study of sequential checkpoint blockade in melanoma. About the research overall: After both sequences, patients received maintenance nivolumab.

Indicated treatment: randomized to nivolumab then ipilimumab (arm A) or the reverse (arm B). PBMC sorting kept live CD3+CD8+ cells without CD19 or CD56. The V segment lost 2 bases and the J segment 6 bases; nucleotides outside the gene matches: 5. Per germline, CDR1 SQVTM and CDR2 ANQGSEA. CDR3 size: 14 residues. The table came from immunoSEQ multiplex PCR; TCRdb's copy has only in-frame clones and leaves some out. The data contain about 9,100 clones, about 75% of them singletons. The sequence was obtained from a human donor with melanoma. The sample consisted of CD8+ T cells sorted from blood (inferred from file names), taken from a patient given nivolumab and ipilimumab in sequence. V usage is TRBV29-1 and J usage is TRBJ2-1; 9 bases are shared with TRBD2. The CDR3 loop reads CSVELAGEGNEQFF. The CDR3 coding sequence is TGCAGCGTTGAATTAGCGGGAGAAGGCAATGAGCAGTTCTTC.